This TCR beta chain was obtained from a study of cytomegalovirus exposure and HLA in healthy donors. Study-wide background: Among approximately 390 genotyped donors, 65% to 90% fell in the Caucasian-associated ancestry cluster.

The germline V gene encodes CDR1 SGHRS and CDR2 YFSETQ. Trimming shortened V by 4 bases and J by 5 bases, and 19 bases separated the two germline ends. The CDR3 extends over 15 amino acids. Primers for the PCR totalled 60 Vbeta and 13 Jbeta. Authors' analysis steps: Approximately 87 million unique TCR beta chains, roughly 10 million shared, were counted in a later analysis. TCRdb's copy holds only in-frame clones and misses some; the assay was immunoSEQ multiplex PCR. V and J calls and clone size are those listed in that table; D and trimming were worked out from the DNA. The table records around 130,000 clones, around two thirds of them present only once.

The sequenced sample was PBMCs. V usage is TRBV5-1 and J usage is TRBJ2-7; D is perhaps TRBD1 (5 bases). This clonotype was obtained from a male donor in good health and CMV-seronegative. The CDR3 DNA reads as TGCGCCAGCAGCCTCGAGGCCAGGGCGGTCGACGAGCAGTACTTC. This codes for CASSLEARAVDEQYF.